The 26 T cell receptor beta chains below come from one sample, sequenced in a study of regulatory T cells in long-lasting Graves disease. The time point: newly diagnosed GD, antithyroid drugs for less than 3 months. Isolated PBMC RNA provided the starting material for the TCR library. Arm-PCR of CDR3 regions and iRepertoire HTBI primers were used to build TCR beta libraries. From the multiplex PCR reads, TCRdb called clonotypes with MiXCR, one entry per CDR3 protein. The profile shows a few hundred thousand distinct CDR3 sequences, roughly a sixth of them singletons. These data also formed part of another study, on T cells in Graves' hyperthyroidism and ophthalmopathy.

The sample was peripheral blood mononuclear cells (PBMCs), taken at new diagnosis, from a patient treated with antithyroid drugs. The origin of the receptors is a middle-aged man with Graves disease.

This clonotype has ten or more counts. The J gene is TRBJ2-5, the V gene TRBV7-2; the D gene is possibly TRBD2 (6 bases). The CDR3 runs 14 residues. With 5 bases removed from V and 1 base from J, the gap between germline ends came to 11 bases. The germline V gene has CDR1 SGHTA and CDR2 FQGNSA. The CDR3 DNA reads as TGTGCCAGCAGCGAGCGGGCCAGCCAAGAGACCCAGTACTTC. Protein product: CASSERASQETQYF.

This clonotype was recorded many times. The CDR3 here is CSALSPRDTQETQYF. The CDR3 DNA reads as TGCAGTGCCTTAAGCCCACGGGACACCCAAGAGACCCAGTACTTC. The rearrangement links TRBV20-1 to TRBJ2-5; TRBD1 might be the D (6 bases). Germline CDR1 is DFQATT and CDR2 is SNEGSKA (reference sequence). Trimming pared 6 bases from V and 1 base from J, leaving 18 bases between. This CDR3 spans 15 amino acids.

This clonotype was seen repeatedly, ten times or more. The chain links TRBV30 to TRBJ2-5; D may match TRBD1 or TRBD2 (5 bases each). Trimming pared 0 bases from V and 5 bases from J, leaving 13 bases between. This CDR3 contains 14 residues. Germline CDR1 and CDR2: GTSNPN and SVGIG (reference sequence). CDR3 residues: CAWSVLGVGETQYF. CDR3 nucleotides: TGTGCCTGGAGTGTACTAGGGGTTGGGGAGACCCAGTACTTC.

Ten or more counts support this clonotype. The genes are TRBV27 and TRBJ1-1; a possible D gene is TRBD1 (5 bases). Germline CDR1 and CDR2: MNHEY and SMNVEV (reference sequence). This CDR3 has 14 residues. Between the trimmed V and J ends, which lost 1 base and 1 base, there was a span of 7 bases. Written as DNA, the CDR3 is TGTGCCAGCAGTTTATACAGGACGAACACTGAAGCTTTCTTT. Its protein product is CASSLYRTNTEAFF.

This clonotype turned up a few times. V usage is TRBV6-2 or TRBV6-3 and J usage is TRBJ2-3; TRBD2 might be the D (5 bases). The V end was cut by 5 bases, the J end by 2 bases, with 11 bases between. CDR3 length equals 14 residues. Germline CDR1 reads MNHEY; CDR2 reads SVGEGT. CDR3 protein: CASSDRGDTDTQYF. The DNA for the CDR3 is TGTGCCAGCAGTGACCGGGGAGACACAGATACGCAGTATTTT.

The sample holds many counts of this clonotype. The chain links TRBV6-1 to TRBJ1-1; D may be TRBD1 (5 bases). CDR1 is MNHNS, CDR2 SASEGT, per germline. The CDR3 extends over 10 amino acids. Trimming took 4 bases from V and 9 from J, leaving 6 bases between them. CDR3 amino acids: CASSGQQAFF. DNA for the CDR3: TGTGCCAGCAGTGGACAGCAAGCTTTCTTT.

This clonotype was counted at least ten times. This chain uses TRBV30 with TRBJ1-1, with 11 bases that match TRBD1. Germline values: CDR1 GTSNPN, CDR2 SVGIG (reference sequence). The V and J ends lost 3 bases and 9 bases, in that order; junction bases with no gene match: 3. The CDR3 contains 12 residues. In DNA form, the CDR3 reads TGTGCCTGGAGAATGGACAGGGGGCAAGCTTTCTTT. Translating it yields CAWRMDRGQAFF.

There are a few counts of this clonotype. This chain links TRBV5-5 with TRBJ1-2; no clear D gene. In germline, CDR1 is SGHKS, CDR2 YYEKEE (reference sequence). This CDR3 is built from 14 residues. V dropped 0 bases and J dropped 8 bases, with 14 bases sitting between them. CDR3 DNA sequence: TGTGCCAGCAGCTTGGCCTCGCCCCCGGGAGGCTACACCTTC. It yields the protein CASSLASPPGGYTF. Full variable domain (remainder filled in from reference TRBV5-5 and TRBJ1-2): DAGVTQSPTHLIKTRGQQVTLRCSPISGHKSVSWYQQVLGQGPQFIFQYYEKEERGRGNFPDRFSARQFPNYSSELNVNALLLGDSALYLCASSLASPPGGYTFGSGTRLTVV.

The V and J genes are TRBV7-9 and TRBJ2-1; 9 nucleotides match TRBD1. V was pared by 4 bases and J by 6 bases, with 4 bases of the junction left unmatched. The CDR3 has 14 residues. Germline lookup yields CDR1 SEHNR and CDR2 FQNEAQ (reference sequence). CDR3 in amino acids: CASSSTGGINEQFF. CDR3 nucleotide sequence: TGTGCCAGCAGCTCGACAGGGGGGATCAATGAGCAGTTCTTC.

This clonotype was picked up many times. The chain combines TRBV27 with TRBJ1-2, with a possible D match to TRBD1 (5 bases). Germline V gene lookup returns CDR1 MNHEY and CDR2 SMNVEV (reference sequence). Trimming cost V 3 bases and J 2 bases, with 13 bases left between them. CDR3 length: 15 amino acids. The CDR3 region is CASSFRVSGNYGYTF. The CDR3, as DNA: TGTGCCAGCAGTTTCAGGGTATCGGGCAACTATGGCTACACCTTC.

This clonotype was found a few times. The V call is TRBV30, the J call TRBJ2-7, with D perhaps being TRBD1 or TRBD2 (6 bases each). Germline V gene lookup returns CDR1 GTSNPN and CDR2 SVGIG (reference sequence). The V end lost 0 bases, the J end lost 3 bases, and 9 bases lay between the germline ends. CDR3 length equals 13 residues. CDR3 sequence (DNA): TGTGCCTGGAGTGTCGGGGGCGTCTACGAGCAGTACTTC. Protein product: CAWSVGGVYEQYF. Filled out from reference TRBV30 and TRBJ2-7, the complete variable domain reads SQTIHQWPATLVQPVGSPLSLECTVEGTSNPNLYWYRQAAGRGLQLLFYSVGIGQISSEVPQNLSASRPQDRQFILSSKKLLLSDSGFYLCAWSVGGVYEQYFGPGTRLTVT.

This clonotype was detected many times. This chain links TRBV7-9 with TRBJ1-1, with 7 positions matching TRBD1. Trimming removed 0 bases from V and 3 bases from J; junction bases left unmatched: 4. The CDR3 spans 15 residues. Germline-derived CDR1 and CDR2 are SEHNR and FQNEAQ (reference sequence). In DNA form, the CDR3 reads TGTGCCAGCAGCTTAGCGCAGGGGGGCGACACTGAAGCTTTCTTT. This gives the protein CASSLAQGGDTEAFF.

There are a few counts of this clonotype. The chain combines TRBV7-9 with TRBJ2-5, with 14 bases matching TRBD2. After removal of 6 bases from V and 2 bases from J, the junction contained 8 bases not matched to a gene. In germline, CDR1 is SEHNR, CDR2 FQNEAQ (reference sequence). The length of the CDR3 is 17 residues. DNA for the CDR3: TGTGCCAGCAGTCCAGGACTAGCGGGGGGTGTGCAAGAGACCCAGTACTTC. Translation gives CASSPGLAGGVQETQYF.

This clonotype was found a few times. The rearrangement joins TRBV25-1 to TRBJ2-3, with 12 positions matching TRBD2. This CDR3 region has 16 residues. Trimming took 3 bases from V and 3 from J; bases not matched to a gene: 4. Germline V gene lookup returns CDR1 MGHDK and CDR2 SYGVNS. The CDR3 reads CASSERLAGVTDTQYF. The CDR3 DNA reads TGTGCCAGCAGTGAGAGACTAGCGGGGGTGACAGATACGCAGTATTTT.

There are many counts of this clonotype. J is TRBJ2-7 and V is TRBV6-9; 12 positions match TRBD1. Germline CDR1 is MNHGY and CDR2 is SVAAGI. The J segment lost 1 base and the V segment lost 2 bases, leaving 3 bases of the junction unmatched. The CDR3 sequence is 16 residues long. CDR3 in amino acids: CASSYGTGGVSYEQYF. CDR3 DNA: TGTGCCAGCAGTTATGGGACAGGGGGCGTTTCCTACGAGCAGTACTTC.

This clonotype occurred many times. V is TRBV5-1 and J is TRBJ1-3, with 8 bases fitting TRBD1. Losses at the gene ends were 0 bases for V and 4 bases for J; bases not matched to a gene: 3. This CDR3 comprises 15 residues. Germline values: CDR1 SGHRS, CDR2 YFSETQ. The CDR3 coding sequence is TGCGCCAGCAGCTTGGTCGGGGACAGGGGAAACACCATATATTTT. It yields the protein CASSLVGDRGNTIYF. Complete variable domain (other parts from reference TRBV5-1 and TRBJ1-3): KAGVTQTPRYLIKTRGQQVTLSCSPISGHRSVSWYQQTPGQGLQFLFEYFSETQRNKGNFPGRFSGRQFSNSRSEMNVSTLELGDSALYLCASSLVGDRGNTIYFGEGSWLTVV.

This clonotype was detected only a few times. The chain has TRBV5-4 and TRBJ2-5, with TRBD2 matching 14 bases. This CDR3 region has 15 residues. Trimming took 4 bases from V and 7 from J; bases not matched to a gene: 6. CDR1 and CDR2 from the germline V gene are SGHNT and YYREEE (reference sequence). As DNA, the CDR3 is TGTGCCAGCAGCCCCGGGACTAGCGGGGGATCGACCCAGTACTTC. It yields the protein CASSPGTSGGSTQYF.

This clonotype occurred many times. The chain carries TRBV24-1 and TRBJ2-5; 8 nucleotides line up with TRBD1. CDR1 is KGHDR and CDR2 is SFDVKD in the germline V gene. Trimming at V came to 3 bases and at J to 5 bases, leaving 10 bases not matched to a gene. CDR3 length: 16 residues. In nucleotides, the CDR3 is TGTGCCACCAGTGATCCTCCCCGGACAGGGAGGGAGACCCAGTACTTC. Protein sequence: CATSDPPRTGRETQYF.

V gene TRBV5-5 combines with J gene TRBJ2-3; 13 bases fit TRBD2. The CDR3 is made up of 19 amino acids. Germline trimming cut 0 bases from V and 0 bases from J; bases unmatched to any gene: 7. Germline CDR1 SGHKS, CDR2 YYEKEE (reference sequence). CDR3 in DNA: TGTGCCAGCAGCTTGGACGGACTAGCGGGGGCGCCTAGCACAGATACGCAGTATTTT. Translation gives CASSLDGLAGAPSTDTQYF. Complete variable domain (other parts from reference TRBV5-5 and TRBJ2-3): DAGVTQSPTHLIKTRGQQVTLRCSPISGHKSVSWYQQVLGQGPQFIFQYYEKEERGRGNFPDRFSARQFPNYSSELNVNALLLGDSALYLCASSLDGLAGAPSTDTQYFGPGTRLTVL.

This clonotype was picked up many times. The CDR3 DNA follows: TGTGCCAGCAGCCAAGACGCAGGGTGGACAGAGACCCAGTACTTC. Amino acid sequence: CASSQDAGWTETQYF. The V call is TRBV3-1, the J call TRBJ2-5; a possible D gene is TRBD1 (5 bases). The CDR3 runs 15 residues. CDR1 and CDR2 from the germline V gene are LGHDT and YNNKEL (reference sequence). Between the trimmed V and J ends, which lost 0 bases and 4 bases, there was a span of 12 bases.

In its sample, this clonotype was seen many times. The genes are TRBV18 and TRBJ1-1, with no clear D. Germline V CDR1 and CDR2: KGHSH, LQKENI. The CDR3 consists of 12 residues. Trimming cost V 3 bases and J 12 bases, with 14 bases left between them. The CDR3 sequence is CASSPGNGKSFF. In DNA form, the CDR3 reads TGTGCCAGCTCACCGGGGAACGGGAAATCTTTCTTT. The whole variable domain, remainder taken from reference TRBV18 and TRBJ1-1, is NAGVMQNPRHLVRRRGQEARLRCSPMKGHSHVYWYRQLPEEGLKFMVYLQKENIIDESGMPKERFSAEFPKEGPSILRIQQVVRGDSAAYFCASSPGNGKSFFGQGTRLTVV.

This chain links TRBV11-1 with TRBJ1-1, with D uncertain. Germline values: CDR1 SGHAT, CDR2 FQDESV (reference sequence). There are 14 residues in the CDR3. V lost 0 bases and J 7 bases, leaving 12 bases between the germline ends. CDR3 protein: CASSLAPSGREAFF. Here the CDR3 DNA reads TGTGCCAGCAGCTTAGCGCCCTCAGGCCGTGAAGCTTTCTTT. Supplemented by reference TRBV11-1 and TRBJ1-1, the full variable domain reads EAEVAQSPRYKITEKSQAVAFWCDPISGHATLYWYRQILGQGPELLVQFQDESVVDDSQLPKDRFSAERLKGVDSTLKIQPAELGDSAMYLCASSLAPSGREAFFGQGTRLTVV.

The chain joins TRBV6-1 to TRBJ2-7, with 7 bases that match TRBD1. The CDR3 totals 15 residues. With V trimmed by 1 base and J by 0 bases, 3 bases remained unmatched. CDR1 and CDR2 (germline): MNHNS, SASEGT. CDR3 DNA sequence: TGTGCCAGCAGTGAAGAGGACAGGTCCTCCTACGAGCAGTACTTC. This sequence encodes CASSEEDRSSYEQYF.

A few counts support this clonotype. The CDR3 loop reads CASSIRGGYGANVLTF. DNA of the CDR3: TGTGCCAGCAGTATACGAGGGGGGTACGGGGCCAACGTCCTGACTTTC. The chain has TRBV28 and TRBJ2-6; the D call may be TRBD1 or TRBD2 (6 bases each). Trimming pared 5 bases from V and 4 bases from J, leaving 15 bases between. The germline gives CDR1 MDHEN, CDR2 SYDVKM. CDR3 length: 16 residues.

This clonotype has ten or more counts. The chain recombines TRBV6-1 with TRBJ1-1; D may be TRBD1 (5 bases). The CDR3 has 12 amino acids. V was shortened by 8 bases and J by 3 bases, with 10 bases between the two germline ends. Germline CDR1 is MNHNS and CDR2 is SASEGT. CDR3 DNA sequence: TGTGCCAGCGCCAGGGCCTACACTGAAGCTTTCTTT. This codes for CASARAYTEAFF.

Many counts were recorded for this clonotype. This rearrangement joins TRBV20-1 to TRBJ2-5; D may be TRBD2 (6 bases). Trimming took 8 bases from V and 5 from J, leaving 18 bases between them. CDR1 and CDR2 (germline): DFQATT, SNEGSKA (reference sequence). This CDR3 comprises 13 residues. The CDR3 region has the DNA TGCAGTCCGGTTCGGGTAGCGGTGGAGACCCAGTACTTC. It yields the protein CSPVRVAVETQYF.